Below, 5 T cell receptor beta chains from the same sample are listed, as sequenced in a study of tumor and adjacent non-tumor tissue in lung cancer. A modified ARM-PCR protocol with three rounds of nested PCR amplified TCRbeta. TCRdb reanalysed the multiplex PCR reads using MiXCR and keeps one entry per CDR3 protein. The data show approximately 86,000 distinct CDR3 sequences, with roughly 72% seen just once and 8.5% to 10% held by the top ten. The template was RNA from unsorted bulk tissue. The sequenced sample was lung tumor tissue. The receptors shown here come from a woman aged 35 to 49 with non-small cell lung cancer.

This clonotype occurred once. DNA of the CDR3: TGCACCATCAGCCAAGTAGCGGGGGGTAATGAAAAACTGTTTTTT. Translating gives CTISQVAGGNEKLFF. V usage is TRBV4-1 and J usage is TRBJ1-4; tentatively, D is TRBD1 (5 bases). The V gene's germline CDR1 is MGHRA and CDR2 YSYEKL. The CDR3 contains 15 residues.

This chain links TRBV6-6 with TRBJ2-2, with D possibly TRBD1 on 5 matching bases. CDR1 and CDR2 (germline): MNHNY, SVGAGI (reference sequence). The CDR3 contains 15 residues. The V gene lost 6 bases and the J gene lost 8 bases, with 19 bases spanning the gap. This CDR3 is CASRIHRQTTGELFF. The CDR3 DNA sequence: TGTGCCAGCAGAATACACAGACAGACGACAGGGGAGCTGTTTTTT.

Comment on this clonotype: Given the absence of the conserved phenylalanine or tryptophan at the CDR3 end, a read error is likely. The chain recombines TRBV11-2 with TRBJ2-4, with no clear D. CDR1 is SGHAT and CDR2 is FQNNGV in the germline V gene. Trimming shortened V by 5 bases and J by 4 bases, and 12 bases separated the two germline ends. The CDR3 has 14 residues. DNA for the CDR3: TGTGCCAGCAGCCCTGGGATATCAAAAAACATTCAGTACATC. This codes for CASSPGISKNIQYI.

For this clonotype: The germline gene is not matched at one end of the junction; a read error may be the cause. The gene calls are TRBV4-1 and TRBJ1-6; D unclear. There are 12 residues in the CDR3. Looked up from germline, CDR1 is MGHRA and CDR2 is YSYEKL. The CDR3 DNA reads TGCGTCAGCAGCTTACATAACTCACCCCTCCACTTT. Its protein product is CVSSLHNSPLHF.

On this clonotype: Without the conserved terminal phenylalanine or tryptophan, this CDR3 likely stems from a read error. CDR3 loop: CASSQDRACGSSDTQYI. The CDR3 bases are TGCGCCAGCAGCCAAGACAGGGCTTGCGGGAGCTCGGATACGCAGTATATT. The rearrangement joins TRBV4-1 to TRBJ2-3; the match to TRBD2 covers 7 bases. This CDR3 region has 17 residues. Per the germline V gene, CDR1 is MGHRA and CDR2 is YSYEKL. Germline trimming cut 0 bases from V and 6 bases from J; bases unmatched to any gene: 12.